This record looks at one T cell receptor (beta chain) sequence and its context. The antigen remains undetermined. The sample originates from a study of CD8 T cells in Susac syndrome. CD8+ and CD4+ blood T cells underwent TCR beta sequencing. Reverse transcription of roughly 0.45 to 1 ug RNA was performed with random hexamers. Amplification of TCR beta CDR3 was carried out by immunoSEQ multiplex PCR, which covered 54 Vbeta and 13 Jbeta segments. TCRdb reanalysed the immunoSEQ multiplex PCR reads using MiXCR and keeps one entry per CDR3 protein. The sample carries about 120,000 distinct CDR3 sequences, about nine tenths recorded once. Study-wide results and limits: An acknowledgment was made by the study that its TCR sequencing and HLA analysis involved relatively few individuals.

V was pared by 4 bases and J by 5 bases, with 12 bases between. Germline CDR1 reads SGHRS; CDR2 reads YFSETQ. The CDR3 consists of 13 residues. V is TRBV5-1 and J is TRBJ1-1, with a possible D match to TRBD1 (5 bases). The material sequenced was CD4+ T cells from PBMCs. The origin of this receptor is a human donor in good health. DNA of the CDR3: TGCGCCAGCAGCCACCGGGACGGGACTGAAGCTTTCTTT. Protein: CASSHRDGTEAFF.